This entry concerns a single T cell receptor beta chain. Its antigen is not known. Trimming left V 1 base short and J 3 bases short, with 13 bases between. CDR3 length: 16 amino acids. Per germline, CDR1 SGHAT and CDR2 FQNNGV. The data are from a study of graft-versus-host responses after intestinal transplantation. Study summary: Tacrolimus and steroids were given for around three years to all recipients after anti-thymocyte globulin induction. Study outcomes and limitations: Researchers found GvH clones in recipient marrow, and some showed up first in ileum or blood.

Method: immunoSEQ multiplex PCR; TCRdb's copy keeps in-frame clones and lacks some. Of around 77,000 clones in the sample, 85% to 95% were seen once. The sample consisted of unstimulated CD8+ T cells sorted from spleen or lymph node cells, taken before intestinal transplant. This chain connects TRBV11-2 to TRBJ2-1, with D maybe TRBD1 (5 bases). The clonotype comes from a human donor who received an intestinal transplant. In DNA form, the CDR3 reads TGTGCCAGCAGCTTAGGTCCAGGGAAGGGCTACAATGAGCAGTTCTTC. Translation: CASSLGPGKGYNEQFF.